The present entry profiles one TCR beta chain with its context. Its antigen is as yet unknown. Amplified TCR beta CDR3 regions came from RNA transcripts. TCR CDR3 underwent first-round RT-PCR with the HTBI primer set. TCRdb passed the multiplex PCR reads through MiXCR, listing each CDR3 protein once. Altogether more than 500,000 distinct CDR3 sequences are present, 14% being singletons, with the ten largest covering roughly 13%. This entry belongs to a study of T cells in Graves' hyperthyroidism and ophthalmopathy. The study, taken as a whole, reports: Most clonotypes expanded in the thyroid (above 0.001) were also present in blood.

V lost 3 bases, J lost 5 bases, and 9 bases stayed unmatched. Germline V gene lookup returns CDR1 DFQATT and CDR2 SNEGSKA (reference sequence). The CDR3 length is 14 residues. The chain combines TRBV20-1 with TRBJ2-5, with TRBD2 matching 7 bases. The material sequenced was blood. The sequence was obtained from a woman aged 40 to 55 with Graves' hyperthyroidism. The CDR3, as DNA: TGCAGTGCTAGGGAGGCGGGAGCAAGGGAGACCCAGTACTTC. This translates into CSAREAGARETQYF.